The 2 T cell receptor beta chains below were found in one sample sequenced in a study of blood T cells in healthy people across ages. Then a second PCR, running roughly 6 to 11 cycles, was carried out with a sample-barcoded 5' primer and a J-beta primer mix. One entry per CDR3 protein, called by TCRdb with MiXCR from the 5' RACE reads. The table lists 800,000 or so distinct CDR3 sequences, 62% of them singletons, with roughly 26% in the top ten. Sample: blood. The origin of the receptors is a man aged 25-40 years in good health.

The sample holds a few counts of this clonotype. V and J are TRBV5-1 and TRBJ1-4; 9 bases line up with TRBD1. V shed 2 bases and J 5 bases; nucleotides not matched to a gene: 4. The CDR3 loop spans 15 amino acids. In germline, CDR1 is SGHRS, CDR2 YFSETQ. The CDR3 region is CASSLQGAGNEKLFF. For the CDR3, the DNA is TGCGCCAGCAGCTTACAGGGGGCAGGAAATGAAAAACTGTTTTTT.

The V gene is TRBV29-1, the J gene TRBJ2-3; TRBD2 might be the D (6 bases). Germline CDR1 and CDR2: SQVTM and ANQGSEA. The V end was cut by 8 bases, the J end by 5 bases, with 20 bases between. The CDR3 length is 14 residues. The CDR3 DNA reads TGCAGCTACCAGAGGGCTACCGGGAGAGATACGCAGTATTTT. Protein sequence: CSYQRATGRDTQYF.